A single sample is the source of the 14 T cell receptor beta chains below, sequenced in a study of T cells after yellow fever vaccination. A single record per CDR3 protein comes from TCRdb applying MiXCR to the 5' RACE reads. Of 350,000 to 450,000 distinct CDR3 sequences detected, roughly 6.2% appear once; the ten largest clones hold roughly 15%. The material was PBMCs, obtained 5 days after the yellow fever booster vaccination. The source is a man aged 25-45 years who received the YFV17D yellow fever vaccine.

This clonotype was recorded at least ten times. The chain is built from TRBV5-1 and TRBJ2-2, with D perhaps matching TRBD1 (6 bases). Germline assignment: CDR1 SGHRS and CDR2 YFSETQ. There are 17 residues in the CDR3. Deletions cut 0 bases from V and 1 base from J, with 13 bases between. CDR3 region: CASSLGLGHLNTGELFF. CDR3 nucleotide sequence: TGCGCCAGCAGCTTGGGGTTGGGACACTTGAACACCGGGGAGCTGTTTTTT.

This clonotype was detected ten times or more. The chain uses TRBV6-5 and TRBJ2-7; no definite D call. Germline lookup yields CDR1 MNHEY and CDR2 SVGAGI. The CDR3 is 14 residues long. The V end was cut by 2 bases, the J end by 0 bases, with 8 bases between. The CDR3 reads CASSYGQLSYEQYF. The DNA of the CDR3 is TGTGCCAGCAGTTACGGGCAGCTCTCCTACGAGCAGTACTTC.

This clonotype was counted a few times. The chain carries TRBV5-6 and TRBJ1-2; 8 bases are shared with TRBD1. Per germline, CDR1 SGHDT and CDR2 YYEEEE. J gave up 5 bases and V 3 bases, and 9 bases lay outside the gene matches. The CDR3 sequence is 15 residues long. CDR3 in amino acids: CASSSQGGLKYGYTF. As DNA, the CDR3 is TGTGCCAGCAGCTCACAGGGGGGGCTTAAATATGGCTACACCTTC.

This rearrangement joins TRBV2 to TRBJ2-3, with unresolved D. CDR1 is SNHLY, CDR2 FYNNEI, per germline. The V gene lost 6 bases and the J gene lost 2 bases, with 6 bases spanning the gap. This CDR3 is 12 amino acids long. The CDR3 region is CASRVNTDTQYF. CDR3 nucleotide sequence: TGTGCCAGCAGAGTGAACACAGATACGCAGTATTTT.

A few counts support this clonotype. V is TRBV29-1 and J is TRBJ1-1, with 7 bases aligning to TRBD1. V gave up 7 bases and J gave up 0 bases; unmatched junction bases: 8. The CDR3 covers 14 residues. The germline CDR1 and CDR2 sequences are SQVTM and ANQGSEA. The CDR3 spells CSAKGQTVNTEAFF. The CDR3, as DNA: TGCAGCGCAAAGGGACAGACGGTGAACACTGAAGCTTTCTTT.

The chain employs TRBV10-3 and TRBJ2-1; D perhaps matches TRBD1 (5 bases). Trimming shortened V by 4 bases and J by 10 bases, and 14 bases separated the two germline ends. This CDR3 region has 13 residues. Germline values: CDR1 ENHRY, CDR2 SYGVKD. The CDR3 is CAISVWQGYEQFF. In DNA form, the CDR3 reads TGTGCCATCAGTGTCTGGCAGGGATACGAGCAGTTCTTC.

V gene TRBV7-9 combines with J gene TRBJ1-6; no firm D call. Germline lookup yields CDR1 SEHNR and CDR2 FQNEAQ (reference sequence). V shed 5 bases and J shed 10 bases, with 18 bases lying between them. The CDR3 loop spans 15 amino acids. CDR3 sequence (DNA): TGTGCCAGCAGCGAAAACGGGATTCGAGGGTCACCCCTCCACTTT. Encoded protein: CASSENGIRGSPLHF. The variable domain in full, completed from reference TRBV7-9 and TRBJ1-6, reads DTGVSQNPRHKITKRGQNVTFRCDPISEHNRLYWYRQTLGQGPEFLTYFQNEAQLEKSRLLSDRFSAERPKGSFSTLEIQRTEQGDSAMYLCASSENGIRGSPLHFGNGTRLTVT.

This clonotype was detected a few times. The CDR3 loop reads CASSDWGEAFF. In DNA, the CDR3 is TGTGCCAGTAGTGACTGGGGCGAAGCTTTCTTT. V and J are TRBV19 and TRBJ1-1; TRBD1 is a possible D gene (5 bases). Trimming cost V 5 bases and J 8 bases, with 9 bases left between them. The V gene's germline CDR1 is LNHDA and CDR2 SQIVND (reference sequence). CDR3 size: 11 residues. Filled out from reference TRBV19 and TRBJ1-1, the complete variable domain reads DGGITQSPKYLFRKEGQNVTLSCEQNLNHDAMYWYRQDPGQGLRLIYYSQIVNDFQKGDIAEGYSVSREKKESFPLTVTSAQKNPTAFYLCASSDWGEAFFGQGTRLTVV.

The chain employs TRBV4-3 and TRBJ2-7, with TRBD1 matching 8 bases. J gave up 0 bases and V 1 base, and 11 bases lay outside the gene matches. The CDR3 runs to 18 residues. In germline, CDR1 is LGHNA, CDR2 YSLEER. CDR3 protein: CASSQGDHDRGLSYEQYF. The CDR3, as DNA: TGCGCCAGCAGCCAAGGGGATCATGACAGGGGACTCTCCTACGAGCAGTACTTC.

This clonotype was counted only a few times. The CDR3 here is CASGTRGSTEAFF. The CDR3, as DNA: TGTGCCAGCGGGACCAGGGGGAGCACTGAAGCTTTCTTT. The chain recombines TRBV12-3 or TRBV12-4 with TRBJ1-1; 7 bases are a match to TRBD1. This CDR3 has 13 residues. Trimming removed 8 bases from V and 4 bases from J; junction bases left unmatched: 7.

The chain carries TRBV25-1 and TRBJ1-2; TRBD1 might be the D (6 bases). Per germline, CDR1 MGHDK and CDR2 SYGVNS. The CDR3 length is 13 residues. Trimming removed 6 bases at V and 2 bases at J, with 10 bases between. CDR3 region: CASSEQGNYGYTF. The CDR3 nucleotides read TGTGCCAGCAGCGAACAGGGAAACTATGGCTACACCTTC.

This chain uses TRBV7-6 with TRBJ2-5; no definite D call. Germline V lookup: CDR1 SGHVS, CDR2 FNYEAQ. CDR3 length equals 13 residues. The V gene lost 2 bases and the J gene lost 5 bases, with 9 bases spanning the gap. CDR3: CASSLSSSETQYF. CDR3 sequence (DNA): TGTGCCAGCAGCTTATCGAGTTCGGAGACCCAGTACTTC.

V usage is TRBV24-1 and J usage is TRBJ2-1, with D possibly being TRBD1 (5 bases). Germline CDR1 reads KGHDR; CDR2 reads SFDVKD. Trimming stripped 0 bases from V and 4 bases from J, with 15 bases between. The CDR3 contains 17 residues. The CDR3 sequence is CATSDLQGMGSYNEQFF. Written as DNA, the CDR3 is TGTGCCACCAGTGATTTGCAGGGCATGGGGTCTTACAATGAGCAGTTCTTC.

The genes are TRBV9 and TRBJ2-3, with D possibly TRBD1 on 6 matching bases. The V end was cut by 1 base, the J end by 3 bases, with 15 bases between. Germline loops: CDR1 SGDLS, CDR2 YYNGEE. This CDR3 spans 16 amino acids. This CDR3 is CASSVSQGFRTDTQYF. As DNA, the CDR3 is TGTGCCAGCAGCGTAAGCCAGGGGTTTCGTACAGATACGCAGTATTTT.